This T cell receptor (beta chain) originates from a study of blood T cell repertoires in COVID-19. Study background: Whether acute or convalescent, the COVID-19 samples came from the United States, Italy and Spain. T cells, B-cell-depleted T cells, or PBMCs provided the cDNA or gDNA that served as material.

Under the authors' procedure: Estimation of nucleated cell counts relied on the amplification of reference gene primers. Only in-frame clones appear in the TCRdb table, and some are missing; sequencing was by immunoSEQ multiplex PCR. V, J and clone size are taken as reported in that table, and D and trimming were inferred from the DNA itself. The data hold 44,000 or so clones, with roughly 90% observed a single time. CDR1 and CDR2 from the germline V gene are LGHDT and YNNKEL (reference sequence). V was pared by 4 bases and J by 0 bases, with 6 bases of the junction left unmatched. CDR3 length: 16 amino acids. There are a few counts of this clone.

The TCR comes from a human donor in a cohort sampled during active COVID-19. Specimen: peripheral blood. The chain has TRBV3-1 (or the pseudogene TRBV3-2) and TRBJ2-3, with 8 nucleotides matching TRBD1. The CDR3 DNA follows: TGTGCCAGCAGCCCAGTTAGGACAGGGAGCACAGATACGCAGTATTTT. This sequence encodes CASSPVRTGSTDTQYF.